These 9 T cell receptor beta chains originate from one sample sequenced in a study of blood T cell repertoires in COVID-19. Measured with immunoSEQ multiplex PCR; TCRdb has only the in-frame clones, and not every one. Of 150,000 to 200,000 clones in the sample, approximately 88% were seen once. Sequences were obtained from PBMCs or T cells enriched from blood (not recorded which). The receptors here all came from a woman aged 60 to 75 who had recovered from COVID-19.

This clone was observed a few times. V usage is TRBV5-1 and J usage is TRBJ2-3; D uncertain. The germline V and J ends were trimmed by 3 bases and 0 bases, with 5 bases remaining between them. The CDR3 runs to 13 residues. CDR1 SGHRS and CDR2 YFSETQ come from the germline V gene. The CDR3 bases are TGCGCCAGCAGCTCCCAAAGCACAGATACGCAGTATTTT. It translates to CASSSQSTDTQYF.

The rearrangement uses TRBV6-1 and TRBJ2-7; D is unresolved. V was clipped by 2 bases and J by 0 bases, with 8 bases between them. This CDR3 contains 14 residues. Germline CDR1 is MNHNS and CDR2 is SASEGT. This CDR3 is CASSELVGSYEQYF. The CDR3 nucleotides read TGTGCCAGCAGTGAATTGGTCGGCTCCTACGAGCAGTACTTC.

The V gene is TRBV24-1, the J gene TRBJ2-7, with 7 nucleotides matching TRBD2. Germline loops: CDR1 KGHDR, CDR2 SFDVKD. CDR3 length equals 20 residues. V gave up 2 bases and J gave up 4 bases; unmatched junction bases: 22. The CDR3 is CATSDSNPPGKGGRKYEQYF. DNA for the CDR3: TGTGCCACCAGTGATTCGAACCCGCCGGGAAAGGGAGGGAGAAAATACGAGCAGTACTTC.

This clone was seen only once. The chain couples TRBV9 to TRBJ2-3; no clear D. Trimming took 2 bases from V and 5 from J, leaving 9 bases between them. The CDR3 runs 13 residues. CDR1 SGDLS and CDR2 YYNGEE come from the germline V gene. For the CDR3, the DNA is TGTGCCAGCAGCGTGGCAAATGGAGATACGCAGTATTTT. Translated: CASSVANGDTQYF.

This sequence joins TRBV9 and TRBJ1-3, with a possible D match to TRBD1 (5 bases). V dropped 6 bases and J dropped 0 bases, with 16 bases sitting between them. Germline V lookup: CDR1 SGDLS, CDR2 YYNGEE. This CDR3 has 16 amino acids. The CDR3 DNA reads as TGTGCCAGCACGCCGGGGGGGATGGACTCTGGAAACACCATATATTTT. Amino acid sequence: CASTPGGMDSGNTIYF.

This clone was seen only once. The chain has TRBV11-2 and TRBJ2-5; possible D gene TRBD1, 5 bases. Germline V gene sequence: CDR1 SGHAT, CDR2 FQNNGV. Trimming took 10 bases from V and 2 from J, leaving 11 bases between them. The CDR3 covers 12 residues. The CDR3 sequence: CATSRDQETQYF. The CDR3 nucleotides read TGTGCCACGTCCAGGGATCAAGAGACCCAGTACTTC. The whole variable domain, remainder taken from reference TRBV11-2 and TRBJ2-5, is EAGVAQSPRYKIIEKRQSVAFWCNPISGHATLYWYQQILGQGPKLLIQFQNNGVVDDSQLPKDRFSAERLKGVDSTLKIQPAKLEDSAVYLCATSRDQETQYFGPGTRLLVL.

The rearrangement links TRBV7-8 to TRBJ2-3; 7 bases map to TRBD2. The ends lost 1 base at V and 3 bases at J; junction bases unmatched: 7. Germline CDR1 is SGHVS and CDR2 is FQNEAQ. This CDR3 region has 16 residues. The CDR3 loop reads CASSLGSSGPTDTQYF. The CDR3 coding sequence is TGTGCCAGCAGCTTAGGAAGTAGCGGGCCAACAGATACGCAGTATTTT.

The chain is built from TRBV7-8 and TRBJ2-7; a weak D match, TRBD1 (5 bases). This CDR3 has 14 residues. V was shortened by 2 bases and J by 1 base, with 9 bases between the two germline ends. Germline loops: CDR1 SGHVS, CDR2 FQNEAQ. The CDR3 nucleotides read TGTGCCAGCAGCTTAAGGTCAGGGTCCTACGAGCAGTACTTC. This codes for CASSLRSGSYEQYF.

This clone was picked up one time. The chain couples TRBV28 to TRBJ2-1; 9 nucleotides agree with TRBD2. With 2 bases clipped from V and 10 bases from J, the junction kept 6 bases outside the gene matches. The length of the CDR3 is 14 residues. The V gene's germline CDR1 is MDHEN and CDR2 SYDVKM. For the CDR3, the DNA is TGTGCCAGCAGTTTACAAGCGGGGGGCTCCGAGCAGTTCTTC. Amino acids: CASSLQAGGSEQFF. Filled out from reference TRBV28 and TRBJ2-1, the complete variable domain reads DVKVTQSSRYLVKRTGEKVFLECVQDMDHENMFWYRQDPGLGLRLIYFSYDVKMKEKGDIPEGYSVSREKKERFSLILESASTNQTSMYLCASSLQAGGSEQFFGPGTRLTVL.